Each of the 23 T cell receptor beta chains below was sequenced from the same sample in a study of T cell clusters in autoimmune cytopenias (dated 2019 in TCRdb). These reads were obtained on an Illumina MiSeq. TRB rearrangements were amplified by multiplex PCR using a touch-down protocol with TRB-A and TRB-B primer pools mixed in one tube. TCRdb reprocessed the reads, reporting each CDR3 protein sequence once and no DNA. The sample table gives under 7,500 distinct CDR3 sequences. Around 26% of the sample is in the top ten clones. For each sample, TRB amplification used roughly 270 ng of peripheral blood genomic DNA, equal to some 37,000 genome equivalents. Sequenced material: peripheral blood. The receptors derive from a human donor with an autoimmune cytopenia or autoimmune hepatitis (not recorded which).

The chain couples TRBV7-9 to TRBJ1-1; lacking DNA, the TRBD1 call made by TCRdb goes unchecked. Germline loops: CDR1 SEHNR, CDR2 FQNEAQ (reference sequence). The CDR3 covers 15 residues. CDR3 amino acids: CASSPTTGMGTEAFF. Combining the CDR3 with reference TRBV7-9 and TRBJ1-1 gives the whole variable domain DTGVSQNPRHKITKRGQNVTFRCDPISEHNRLYWYRQTLGQGPEFLTYFQNEAQLEKSRLLSDRFSAERPKGSFSTLEIQRTEQGDSAMYLCASSPTTGMGTEAFFGQGTRLTVV.

V is TRBV5-4 and J is TRBJ1-6; there is no DNA to check the TCRdb D call of TRBD1. In germline, CDR1 is SGHNT, CDR2 YYREEE (reference sequence). This CDR3 region has 16 residues. CDR3 sequence reads: CASSPSPGQGSAPLHF.

The rearrangement uses TRBV5-4 and TRBJ2-1; TCRdb indicates TRBD2, and absent DNA this call remains unverified. Germline V gene data show CDR1 as SGHNT and CDR2 as YYREEE (reference sequence). The CDR3 runs to 16 residues. CDR3 residues: CASSLIGLAGINEQFF.

This clonotype shows up as medium-sized (0.01 to 0.1%) by frequency. The chain combines TRBV20-1 with TRBJ2-6; TCRdb gives TRBD1 as the D gene, but with no DNA this cannot be confirmed. CDR3 length equals 17 residues. CDR1 and CDR2 from the germline V gene are DFQATT and SNEGSKA (reference sequence). The CDR3 loop is CSARVGQGISGANVLTF.

V gene TRBV11-2 combines with J gene TRBJ2-3; TCRdb names TRBD2, which stays unverified in the absence of DNA. This CDR3 spans 16 amino acids. Germline values: CDR1 SGHAT, CDR2 FQNNGV. The CDR3 is CASSLEGLAATDTQYF. Variable domain in full (rest from reference TRBV11-2 and TRBJ2-3): EAGVAQSPRYKIIEKRQSVAFWCNPISGHATLYWYQQILGQGPKLLIQFQNNGVVDDSQLPKDRFSAERLKGVDSTLKIQPAKLEDSAVYLCASSLEGLAATDTQYFGPGTRLTVL.

This chain joins TRBV12-3 or TRBV12-4 and TRBJ2-2; TCRdb outputs TRBD2, but without DNA this stays unchecked. The CDR3 is made up of 18 amino acids. The CDR3 protein is CASSSGIGTSGFTGELFF.

This clonotype is classed as medium-sized by frequency. This chain joins TRBV6-5 and TRBJ1-2; TCRdb calls TRBD1, which cannot be checked without DNA. Germline V gene data show CDR1 as MNHEY and CDR2 as SVGAGI. The CDR3 totals 16 residues. CDR3 amino acids: CASSYSRTGGGYGYTF.

The V and J genes are TRBV7-9 and TRBJ2-2; TCRdb selects TRBD2, and the lack of DNA leaves this call unchecked. The CDR3 totals 19 residues. Germline V CDR1 and CDR2: SEHNR, FQNEAQ (reference sequence). CDR3 amino acids: CASSFRAGLGTPNTGELFF.

The V call is TRBV12-3 or TRBV12-4, the J call TRBJ1-2; TCRdb proposes TRBD1, but this gene call is untestable without DNA. There are 14 residues in the CDR3. CDR3 sequence: CASSLGTGVYGYTF.

V gene TRBV7-7 combines with J gene TRBJ2-1; the D call of TRBD2 rests on TCRdb alone, since no DNA is present to check it. This CDR3 has 14 residues. Germline CDR1 and CDR2: SSHAT and FNYEAQ (reference sequence). CDR3 in amino acids: CASSRSGSLNEQFF. Drawing the rest from reference TRBV7-7 and TRBJ2-1, the complete variable domain is GAGVSQSPRYKVTKRGQDVTLRCDPISSHATLYWYQQALGQGPEFLTYFNYEAQPDKSGLPSDRFSAERPEGSISTLTIQRTEQRDSAMYRCASSRSGSLNEQFFGPGTRLTVL.

V and J are TRBV11-2 and TRBJ2-7. Germline CDR1 and CDR2: SGHAT and FQNNGV. CDR3 length: 15 amino acids. CDR3 in amino acids: CASSLRDRLFDEQYF.

The gene calls are TRBV5-1 and TRBJ1-1; TCRdb indicates TRBD1, and absent DNA this call remains unverified. Germline values: CDR1 SGHRS, CDR2 YFSETQ. CDR3 length: 16 residues. CDR3 amino acids: CASSLVLGTENTEAFF.

The V call is TRBV6-1, the J call TRBJ1-2; TCRdb calls TRBD1, which cannot be checked without DNA. The CDR3 runs 14 residues. CDR1 MNHNS and CDR2 SASEGT come from the germline V gene. The CDR3 sequence: CASSVIQGAGGYTF.

Measured by frequency, this clonotype is medium-sized. The chain couples TRBV6-1 to TRBJ2-7; TCRdb lists TRBD1, though no DNA is available to test this call. The CDR3 extends over 15 amino acids. Germline CDR1 and CDR2: MNHNS and SASEGT. CDR3 amino acids: CASSSTGTTIDEQYF.

The rearrangement uses TRBV12-3 or TRBV12-4 and TRBJ2-7; without DNA, the TCRdb call of TRBD2 cannot be checked. This CDR3 is built from 15 residues. CDR3 protein: CASRKSSGRVHEQYF.

V gene TRBV18 combines with J gene TRBJ1-4; TCRdb returns TRBD1, unconfirmable since there is no DNA. Germline CDR1 and CDR2: KGHSH and LQKENI. The CDR3 sequence is 15 residues long. CDR3 protein: CASSLYRGAYEKLFF.

This chain joins TRBV5-1 and TRBJ2-7; TCRdb calls TRBD1, which cannot be checked without DNA. The germline V gene has CDR1 SGHRS and CDR2 YFSETQ. The CDR3 is 15 amino acids. CDR3 residues: CASSPSSGQVYEQYF.

The chain recombines TRBV18 with TRBJ1-1; no DNA is available, so the TRBD1 call from TCRdb remains unchecked. The V gene's germline CDR1 is KGHSH and CDR2 LQKENI. CDR3 length: 15 residues. This CDR3 is CASSPTTGRRAEAFF.

This clonotype is deemed medium-sized by its frequency. This chain connects TRBV7-2 to TRBJ1-2; the TRBD1 assignment by TCRdb is unverifiable without DNA. The V gene's germline CDR1 is SGHTA and CDR2 FQGNSA. This CDR3 has 15 residues. The chain's CDR3 is CASSAREEGARGYTF. The complete variable domain, with remaining parts taken from reference TRBV7-2 and TRBJ1-2, reads GAGVSQSPSNKVTEKGKDVELRCDPISGHTALYWYRQSLGQGLEFLIYFQGNSAPDKSGLPSDRFSAERTGGSVSTLTIQRTQQEDSAVYLCASSAREEGARGYTFGSGTRLTVV.

The genes are TRBV6-5 and TRBJ2-5; TCRdb proposes TRBD1, but this gene call is untestable without DNA. Looked up from germline, CDR1 is MNHEY and CDR2 is SVGAGI. The CDR3 extends over 17 amino acids. CDR3 in amino acids: CASSRALVRSGEETQYF.

The chain joins TRBV19 to TRBJ2-3; as DNA is missing, the TRBD2 call by TCRdb cannot be tested. There are 13 residues in the CDR3. From germline, CDR1 is LNHDA and CDR2 SQIVND (reference sequence). The chain's CDR3 is CASSQRGGDTQYF.

The chain joins TRBV12-3 or TRBV12-4 to TRBJ1-2; the D gene TCRdb calls, TRBD1, cannot be checked with no DNA. The CDR3 runs to 18 residues. The CDR3 is CASSLARDPRRTAYGYTF.

Considering frequency, this clonotype is medium-sized (0.01 to 0.1%). V gene TRBV20-1 combines with J gene TRBJ2-7. CDR1 and CDR2 from the germline V gene are DFQATT and SNEGSKA (reference sequence). The CDR3 is 13 amino acids. The CDR3 reads CSASGRNSYEQYF.